This T cell receptor (beta chain) derives from a study of T cell repertoires in cytomegalovirus infection. The CDR3 has 14 residues. Germline CDR1 LNHDA, CDR2 SQIVND (reference sequence). Trimming left V 3 bases short and J 0 bases short, with 9 bases between. Remarks on this clonotype: The antigen is not known.

From the reads, TCRdb called clonotypes with MiXCR, one entry per CDR3 protein. The data hold approximately 990,000 distinct CDR3 sequences, with approximately 31% observed a single time. This chain uses TRBV19 with TRBJ2-7, with D perhaps TRBD1 (6 bases). The TCR comes from a human donor in good health (CMV status not recorded). Some clones in this sample may be carry-over from other donors' samples. Sample: cultured CD8+ T cells from PBMCs, taken from culture after CMV antigen stimulation. The CDR3 spells CASSIRDTSYEQYF. The CDR3 nucleotides are TGTGCCAGTAGTATCCGGGACACCTCCTACGAGCAGTACTTC.